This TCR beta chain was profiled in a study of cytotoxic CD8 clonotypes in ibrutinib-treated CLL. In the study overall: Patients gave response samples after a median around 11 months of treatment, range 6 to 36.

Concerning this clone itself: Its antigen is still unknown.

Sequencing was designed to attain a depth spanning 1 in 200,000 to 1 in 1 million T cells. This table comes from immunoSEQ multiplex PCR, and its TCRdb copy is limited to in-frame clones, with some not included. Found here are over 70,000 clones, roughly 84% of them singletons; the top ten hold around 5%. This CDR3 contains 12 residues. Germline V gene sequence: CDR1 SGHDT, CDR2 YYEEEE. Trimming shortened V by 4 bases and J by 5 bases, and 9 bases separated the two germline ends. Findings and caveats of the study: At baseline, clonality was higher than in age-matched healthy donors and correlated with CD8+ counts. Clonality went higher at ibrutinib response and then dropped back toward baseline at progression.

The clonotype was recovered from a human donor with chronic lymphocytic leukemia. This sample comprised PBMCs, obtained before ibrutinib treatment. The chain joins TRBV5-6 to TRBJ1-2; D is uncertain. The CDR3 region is CASSLQGYGYTF. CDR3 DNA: TGTGCCAGCAGCCTACAAGGTTATGGCTACACCTTC.